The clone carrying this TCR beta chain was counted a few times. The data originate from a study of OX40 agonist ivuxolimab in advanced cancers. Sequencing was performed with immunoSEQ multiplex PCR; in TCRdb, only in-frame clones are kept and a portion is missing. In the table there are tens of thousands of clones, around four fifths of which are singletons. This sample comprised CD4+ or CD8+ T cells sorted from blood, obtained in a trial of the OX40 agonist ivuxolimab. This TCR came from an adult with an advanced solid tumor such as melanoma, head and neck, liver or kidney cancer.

CDR3 in DNA: TGTGCCAGTAGGATGGGGGGTGGCACTGAAGCTTTCTTT. Encoded protein: CASRMGGGTEAFF. The genes are TRBV19 and TRBJ1-1; tentatively, D is TRBD1 (5 bases). Germline CDR1 is LNHDA and CDR2 is SQIVND (reference sequence). V lost 6 bases, J lost 4 bases, and 12 bases lay in between. This CDR3 comprises 13 residues.